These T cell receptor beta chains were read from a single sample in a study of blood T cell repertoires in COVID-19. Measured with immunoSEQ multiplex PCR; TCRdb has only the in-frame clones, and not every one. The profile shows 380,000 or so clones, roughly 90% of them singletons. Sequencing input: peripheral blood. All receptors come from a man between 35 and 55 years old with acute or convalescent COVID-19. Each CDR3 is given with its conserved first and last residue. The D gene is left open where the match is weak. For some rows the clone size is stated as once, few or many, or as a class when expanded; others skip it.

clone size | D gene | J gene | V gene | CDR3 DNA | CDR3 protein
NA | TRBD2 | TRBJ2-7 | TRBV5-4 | TGTGCCAGCAGCGGGGCCGGGACTAGCGGCTACGAGCAGTACTTC | CASSGAGTSGYEQYF
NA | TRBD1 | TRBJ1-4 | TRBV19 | TGTGCCAGTCGACCCCCCGGAGGCAGGGGGTCAACTAATGAAAAACTGTTTTTT | CASRPPGGRGSTNEKLFF
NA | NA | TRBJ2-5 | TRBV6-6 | TGTGCCAGCAATCTGGGGAGAGAGACCCAGTACTTC | CASNLGRETQYF
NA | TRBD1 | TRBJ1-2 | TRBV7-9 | TGTGCCGGCGAGACAGGGGCTAACTATGGCTACACCTTC | CAGETGANYGYTF
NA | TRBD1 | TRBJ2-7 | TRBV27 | TGTGCCAGCAGTTACTCTGCAGGGACAGGGGGCTACGAGCAGTACTTC | CASSYSAGTGGYEQYF
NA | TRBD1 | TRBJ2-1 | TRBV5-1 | TGCGCCAGCAGCTTCGAGACAGGGGCCGTGTCCTACAATGAGCAGTTCTTC | CASSFETGAVSYNEQFF
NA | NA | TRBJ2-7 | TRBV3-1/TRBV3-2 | TGTGCCAGCAGTTTGACAGTTTACGAGCAGTACTTC | CASSLTVYEQYF
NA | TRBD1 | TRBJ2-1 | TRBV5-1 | TGCGCCAGCAGCTTGGTTGGACAGGTTAGCTACAATGAGCAGTTCTTC | CASSLVGQVSYNEQFF
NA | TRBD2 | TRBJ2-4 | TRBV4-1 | TGCGCCAGCAGCCAACCGGGACTAGCTGTCATTCAGTACTTC | CASSQPGLAVIQYF
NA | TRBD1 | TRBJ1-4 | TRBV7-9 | TGTGCCAGCAGGGAACAGGGGGAGGGTGAAAAACTGTTTTTT | CASREQGEGEKLFF
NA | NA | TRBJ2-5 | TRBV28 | TGTGCCAGCAGGTCGGGGGGCGGGGAGACCCAGTACTTC | CASRSGGGETQYF
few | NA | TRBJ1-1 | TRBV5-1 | TGCGCCAGCAGCTTGGGACTCGCCACTGAAGCTTTCTTT | CASSLGLATEAFF
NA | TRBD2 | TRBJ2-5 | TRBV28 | TGTGCCAGCAGTTTATGGGGACTAGCGGGCCAAGAGACCCAGTACTTC | CASSLWGLAGQETQYF
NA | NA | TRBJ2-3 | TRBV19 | TGTGCCAGTAGTCCACGGGACACAGATACGCAGTATTTT | CASSPRDTDTQYF
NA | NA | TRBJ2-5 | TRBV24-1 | TGTGCCACCAGTGATGGAGGAGGGAGTGGGGAGACCCAGTACTTC | CATSDGGGSGETQYF
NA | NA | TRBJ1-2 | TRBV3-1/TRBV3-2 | TGTGCCAGCAGCCAAGACGGCGGGATAAACTATGGCTACACCTTC | CASSQDGGINYGYTF
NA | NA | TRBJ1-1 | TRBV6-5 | TGTGCCAGCAGTACCCAGGGGCCCACTGAAGCTTTCTTT | CASSTQGPTEAFF
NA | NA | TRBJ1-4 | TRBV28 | TGTGCCAGCAGCTTACCATGGGGGGAGGAGGAAAAACTGTTTTTT | CASSLPWGEEEKLFF
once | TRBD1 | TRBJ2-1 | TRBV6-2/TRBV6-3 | TGTGCCAGCAGTTACGTATGGCAGGGGGCTGTCATCGGCAATGAGCAGTTCTTC | CASSYVWQGAVIGNEQFF
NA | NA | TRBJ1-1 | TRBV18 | TGTGCCAGCTCACCACCGACACGTACTGAAGCTTTCTTT | CASSPPTRTEAFF
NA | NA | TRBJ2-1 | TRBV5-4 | TGTGCCAGCAGCTTGTCTGACAGCTATCTCAACAATGAGCAGTTCTTC | CASSLSDSYLNNEQFF
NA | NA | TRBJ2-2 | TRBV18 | TGTGCCAGCTCACCGGTCGGGAACACCGGGGAGCTGTTTTTT | CASSPVGNTGELFF
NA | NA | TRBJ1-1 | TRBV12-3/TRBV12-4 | TGTGCCAGCAGTCTGGACAGTTACACTGAAGCTTTCTTT | CASSLDSYTEAFF
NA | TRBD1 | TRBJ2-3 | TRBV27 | TGTGCCAGCAGCCCGGGACAGGGGACGGATACGCAGTATTTT | CASSPGQGTDTQYF
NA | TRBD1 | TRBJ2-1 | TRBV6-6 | TGTGCCAGCAGAGCGGACAGGTCGGGTAATGAGCAGTTCTTC | CASRADRSGNEQFF
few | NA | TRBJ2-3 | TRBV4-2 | TGTGCCAGCAGCCTTGAGAGGCGGGAATTAGTGGCAGATACGCAGTATTTT | CASSLERRELVADTQYF
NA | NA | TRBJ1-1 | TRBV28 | TGTGCCAGCAGTCCAAAAAGGGGCCAAACGACAGGCCACACTGAAGCTTTCTTT | CASSPKRGQTTGHTEAFF
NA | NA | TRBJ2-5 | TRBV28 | TGTGCCAGCAGTCCTAGACGGTTGTACCAAGAGACCCAGTACTTC | CASSPRRLYQETQYF
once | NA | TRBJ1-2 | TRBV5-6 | TGTGCCAGCAGCCGGACTGGGGTCGTTTTGTATGGCTACACCTTC | CASSRTGVVLYGYTF
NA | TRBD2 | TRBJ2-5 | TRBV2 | TGTGCCAGCAGTACCCGTCGGGGACTAGCGGGAGAGACCCAGTACTTC | CASSTRRGLAGETQYF
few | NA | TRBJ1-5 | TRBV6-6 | TGTGCCAGCAGTTACCCCGGCAAGGGGGGCAATCAGCCCCAGCATTTT | CASSYPGKGGNQPQHF
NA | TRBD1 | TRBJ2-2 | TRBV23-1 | TGCGCCAGCAGTCGACAGGGGACCGGGGAGCTGTTTTTT | CASSRQGTGELFF
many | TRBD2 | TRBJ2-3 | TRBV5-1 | TGCGCCAGCAGCTTGGCTCGGAGGCTAGCGGGAGGCACAGATACGCAGTATTTT | CASSLARRLAGGTDTQYF
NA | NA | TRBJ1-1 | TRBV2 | TGTGCCAGGTCCACAGGAAAGCCTGAAGCTTTCTTT | CARSTGKPEAFF
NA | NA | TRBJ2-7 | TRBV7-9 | TGTGCCAGCAGCCCCCCTCTAGGAGATACCTACGAGCAGTACTTC | CASSPPLGDTYEQYF
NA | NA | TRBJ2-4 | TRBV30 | TGTGCCTGGCGGGGGACAGATGCTAAGGGGCCCAAAAACATTCAGTACTTC | CAWRGTDAKGPKNIQYF
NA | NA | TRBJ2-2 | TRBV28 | TGTGCCAGCAGACGGCTAGTGACGAGCACCGGGGAGCTGTTTTTT | CASRRLVTSTGELFF
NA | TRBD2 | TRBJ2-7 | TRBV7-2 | TGTGCCAGCAGCTCTCTAGGGACTAGCGCCTACGAGCAGTACTTC | CASSSLGTSAYEQYF
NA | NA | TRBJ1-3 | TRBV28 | TGTGCCAGCACCGGGTCTGGAAACACCATATATTTT | CASTGSGNTIYF
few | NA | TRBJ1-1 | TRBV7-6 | TGTGCCAGCAGCTTAGCTCCTGGACCGGGACAAGGGAGCACTGAAGCTTTCTTT | CASSLAPGPGQGSTEAFF